The rows below give T cell receptor beta chains drawn from one sample of a study of blood T cell repertoires in COVID-19. Some clones are missing from TCRdb's copy, which holds only in-frame ones; the method was immunoSEQ multiplex PCR. The sample contains almost 350,000 clones, 85% to 90% of which appear only once. Sequenced sample: PBMCs or T cells enriched from blood (not recorded which). All receptors derive from a woman in her 30s who had been exposed to COVID-19. Each CDR3 is given with its conserved first and last residue. D genes are given only for firm matches. Expanded clones get a size class; other rows say once, few or many, or leave the size out.

>TRBV19|TRBJ2-1|TRBD1|.
CASSIDRGSYNEQFF
TGTGCCAGTAGTATAGACAGGGGGTCGTACAATGAGCAGTTCTTC
>TRBV11-2|TRBJ2-2|.|.
CASSVTGSGELFF
TGTGCCAGCAGCGTAACAGGCTCCGGGGAGCTGTTTTTT
>TRBV18|TRBJ1-2|TRBD1|.
CASSPTAGTEGFGYTF
TGTGCCAGCTCACCCACAGCCGGGACAGAGGGCTTTGGCTACACCTTC
>TRBV5-1|TRBJ1-1|TRBD1|.
CASSRDRGRTDTEAFF
TGCGCCAGCAGCCGGGACAGGGGGCGCACGGACACTGAAGCTTTCTTT
>TRBV9|TRBJ2-3|.|.
CASSPRVGTDTQYF
TGTGCCAGCAGCCCCCGAGTGGGCACAGATACGCAGTATTTT
>TRBV5-1|TRBJ2-7|.|.
CASSPRGSYEQYF
TGCGCCAGCAGCCCAAGAGGCTCCTACGAGCAGTACTTC
>TRBV3-1/TRBV3-2|TRBJ2-2|TRBD2|.
CASSQEGTSGLRGTGELFF
TGTGCCAGCAGCCAAGAAGGGACTAGCGGGCTGAGGGGCACCGGGGAGCTGTTTTTT
>TRBV7-2|TRBJ2-7|TRBD2|.
CASSSVAGESYEQYF
TGTGCCAGCAGCTCCGTAGCGGGAGAGTCCTACGAGCAGTACTTC
>TRBV18|TRBJ2-2|TRBD1|.
CASSPYPYLGQVDTGELFF
TGTGCCAGCTCACCCTACCCCTACCTCGGACAGGTGGACACCGGGGAGCTGTTTTTT
>TRBV11-3|TRBJ1-4|.|.
CASSLRAGSEKLFF
TGTGCCAGCAGCCTGAGAGCCGGGAGTGAAAAACTGTTTTTT
>TRBV4-2|TRBJ2-7|TRBD2|.
CASSQDGTGLAGVEQYF
TGTGCCAGCAGCCAAGATGGAACGGGACTAGCGGGAGTCGAGCAGTACTTC
>TRBV12-3/TRBV12-4|TRBJ2-4|.|.
CASSWRNIQYF
TGTGCCAGCAGTTGGAGAAACATTCAGTACTTC
>TRBV27|TRBJ1-5|.|few
CASCSQLDFYSNQPQHF
TGTGCCAGCTGTTCTCAGCTCGACTTCTATAGCAATCAGCCCCAGCATTTT
>TRBV27|TRBJ1-4|.|.
CASSWGSGGEEKLFF
TGTGCCAGCAGTTGGGGTTCAGGAGGGGAAGAAAAACTGTTTTTT
>TRBV5-1|TRBJ2-1|.|once
CASSATKGNEQFF
TGCGCCAGCAGCGCAACCAAGGGGAATGAGCAGTTCTTC
>TRBV19|TRBJ1-3|TRBD1|.
CASSLDRDARNTIYF
TGTGCCAGTAGCCTCGACAGGGACGCAAGAAACACCATATATTTT
>TRBV18|TRBJ2-1|TRBD1|.
CASSPGQGVGNEQFF
TGTGCCAGCTCACCAGGGCAGGGGGTAGGCAATGAGCAGTTCTTC
>TRBV15|TRBJ1-5|.|.
CATSRLGMNNQPQHF
TGTGCCACCAGCAGACTGGGCATGAACAATCAGCCCCAGCATTTT
>TRBV7-6|TRBJ2-7|TRBD2|.
CASSLRLAGEDEQYF
TGTGCCAGCAGCCTACGACTAGCGGGAGAAGACGAGCAGTACTTC
>TRBV5-1|TRBJ2-7|TRBD1|.
CASSNGQGAYEQYF
TGCGCCAGCAGCAACGGACAGGGGGCTTACGAGCAGTACTTC
>TRBV29-1|TRBJ1-2|.|.
CSVERGAGGYTF
TGCAGCGTTGAGCGGGGAGCGGGGGGCTACACCTTC
>TRBV2|TRBJ1-1|.|.
CAKLSKRGTMNTEAFF
TGTGCCAAATTGTCAAAAAGGGGGACCATGAACACTGAAGCTTTCTTT
>TRBV27|TRBJ1-5|TRBD1|.
CASSSDRGFNQPQHF
TGTGCCAGCAGTTCGGACAGGGGGTTCAATCAGCCCCAGCATTTT
>TRBV12-5|TRBJ2-5|.|.
CASGLAGGLDTETQYF
TGTGCTAGTGGTTTGGCCGGGGGTCTAGATACGGAGACCCAGTACTTC
>TRBV5-8|TRBJ1-4|.|.
CASSLRVAGRGRDEKLFF
TGTGCCAGCAGCTTGAGGGTGGCAGGGCGAGGAAGGGATGAAAAACTGTTTTTT
>TRBV6-4|TRBJ2-7|.|once
CASSDLKETTTYEQYF
TGTGCCAGCAGTGACTTGAAGGAGACCACTACCTACGAGCAGTACTTC
>TRBV23-1|TRBJ1-2|TRBD1|.
CASSQSPRDRGQNGYTF
TGCGCCAGCAGTCAATCGCCCCGGGACAGGGGGCAAAATGGCTACACCTTC
>TRBV5-1|TRBJ2-1|TRBD2|.
CASSLARGLAGGNEQFF
TGCGCCAGCAGCTTAGCCCGAGGACTAGCGGGAGGAAATGAGCAGTTCTTC
>TRBV30|TRBJ2-6|TRBD1|.
CAWSPDRVPGANVLTF
TGTGCCTGGAGCCCGGACAGGGTCCCTGGGGCCAACGTCCTGACTTTC
>TRBV5-1|TRBJ2-7|.|.
CASSYRGDYEQYF
TGCGCCAGCAGCTATCGCGGTGATTACGAGCAGTACTTC
>TRBV10-1|TRBJ2-5|TRBD2|.
CASSRTGTSGQETQYF
TGCGCCAGCAGCCGAACCGGGACTAGCGGCCAAGAGACCCAGTACTTC
>TRBV11-2|TRBJ1-1|.|.
CASSLQEDTEAFF
TGTGCCAGCAGCTTGCAGGAGGACACTGAAGCTTTCTTT
>TRBV6-5|TRBJ1-1|TRBD1|.
CASSGTGNMNTEAFF
TGTGCCAGCAGCGGGACAGGGAACATGAACACTGAAGCTTTCTTT
>TRBV2|TRBJ1-2|.|.
CASSEVLVSLGYTF
TGTGCCAGCAGTGAAGTTTTGGTCAGTCTTGGCTACACCTTC
>TRBV2|TRBJ1-5|TRBD1|once
CASSDREDQPQHF
TGTGCCAGCTCCGACAGGGAAGATCAGCCCCAGCATTTT
>TRBV28|TRBJ1-4|.|.
CASSLGQPNEKLFF
TGTGCCAGCAGTTTGGGGCAGCCTAATGAAAAACTGTTTTTT
>TRBV7-9|TRBJ1-1|TRBD1|.
CASTRDEGAWNTEAFF
TGTGCCAGCACCCGCGACGAGGGGGCCTGGAACACTGAAGCTTTCTTT
>TRBV28|TRBJ2-2|.|.
CASSLTVRNTGELFF
TGTGCCAGCAGTTTAACTGTCCGGAACACCGGGGAGCTGTTTTTT
>TRBV5-4|TRBJ2-5|.|.
CASSLPGPQDRKETQYF
TGTGCCAGCAGCTTGCCAGGGCCCCAGGACAGAAAAGAGACCCAGTACTTC